This TCR beta chain appears in the sequencing data of a study of blood T cell repertoires in COVID-19. Study information: The United States, Italy and Spain provided the acute and convalescent COVID-19 samples. The cDNA or gDNA used as material had been derived from T cells, B-cell-depleted T cells, or PBMCs.

In the authors' workflow: Using reference gene primer amplification, nucleated cell counts were estimated. Generated by immunoSEQ multiplex PCR, the TCRdb table keeps only in-frame clones and is missing some. V and J calls and clone size are given by that table; D and trimming were obtained from the DNA. The table lists about 240,000 clones, 81% of them singletons. Followed over time, Seattle patients had been enrolled while infection was active. This sequence originates from a woman aged 80 or over with COVID-19, enrolled during active disease. Specimen: peripheral blood.

The CDR3 bases are TGTGCCAGCAGCTTAAGGGGGGTTGGTCCAGCGGGGGACCCCGGGGAGCTGTTTTTT. Translated: CASSLRGVGPAGDPGELFF. This chain connects TRBV11-2 to TRBJ2-2; 8 bases map to TRBD2. V lost 2 bases to trimming and J lost 6 bases; unmatched junction nucleotides: 17. The CDR3 is 19 residues long. Germline V lookup: CDR1 SGHAT, CDR2 FQNNGV.